Below are 7 T cell receptor beta chains sequenced from a single sample in a study of T cell responses to AZD1222 COVID-19 vaccine. Only in-frame clones appear in the TCRdb table, and some are missing; sequencing was by immunoSEQ multiplex PCR. The table shows about 120,000 clones, with approximately 90% occurring only once. The material sequenced was peripheral blood, taken on day 0 of AZD1222 vaccination. These receptors were taken from an adult in good health.

J is TRBJ1-5 and V is TRBV28; 11 positions match TRBD1. Germline CDR1 MDHEN, CDR2 SYDVKM. The CDR3 sequence is 15 residues long. The V and J ends lost 3 bases and 7 bases, in that order; junction bases with no gene match: 5. As DNA, the CDR3 is TGTGCCAGCAGTTTGGGCGGGACAGGGGGACAGCCCCAGCATTTT. Its protein product is CASSLGGTGGQPQHF.

The J gene is TRBJ2-1, the V gene TRBV19; D ambiguous. This CDR3 spans 13 amino acids. Germline lookup yields CDR1 LNHDA and CDR2 SQIVND (reference sequence). Trimming took off 6 bases at V and 1 base at J, with 7 bases between the two ends. CDR3 amino acids: CASSPDSYNEQFF. The CDR3 nucleotides are TGTGCCAGTAGCCCCGATTCCTACAATGAGCAGTTCTTC. Variable domain in full (rest from reference TRBV19 and TRBJ2-1): DGGITQSPKYLFRKEGQNVTLSCEQNLNHDAMYWYRQDPGQGLRLIYYSQIVNDFQKGDIAEGYSVSREKKESFPLTVTSAQKNPTAFYLCASSPDSYNEQFFGPGTRLTVL.

CDR3 nucleotides: TGTGCCAGCGACAGAAGCAATCAGCCCCAGCATTTT. This codes for CASDRSNQPQHF. V is TRBV19 and J is TRBJ1-5, with D perhaps TRBD1 (5 bases). Germline-derived CDR1 and CDR2 are LNHDA and SQIVND (reference sequence). CDR3 size: 12 residues. V lost 9 bases and J 1 base, leaving 7 bases between the germline ends.

This chain connects TRBV28 to TRBJ2-2; no reliable D call. The germline CDR1 and CDR2 sequences are MDHEN and SYDVKM. The CDR3 extends over 14 amino acids. Trimming shortened V by 4 bases and J by 3 bases, and 9 bases separated the two germline ends. As DNA, the CDR3 is TGTGCCAGCAGTTGGGCATTATACACCGGGGAGCTGTTTTTT. Translated: CASSWALYTGELFF.

This clone appeared a few times. The chain uses TRBV7-9 and TRBJ1-1; D not resolved. The CDR3 length is 15 residues. Germline V gives CDR1 SEHNR, CDR2 FQNEAQ (reference sequence). The ends were cut back, 2 bases at V and 9 bases at J, with 19 bases in the middle. The CDR3 region is CASSLPPAKLSKAFF. The CDR3 bases are TGTGCCAGCAGCTTACCCCCGGCAAAACTAAGTAAAGCTTTCTTT.

The rearrangement uses TRBV11-3 and TRBJ2-1, with D perhaps TRBD2 (6 bases). The germline V and J ends were trimmed by 5 bases and 8 bases, with 19 bases remaining between them. Looked up from germline, CDR1 is SGHNT and CDR2 is YENEEA. This CDR3 is 15 amino acids long. The CDR3 region has the DNA TGTGCCAGCAGCGCCCGACTGGCGGGACGCGATGAGCAGTTCTTC. Its protein product is CASSARLAGRDEQFF.

The chain recombines TRBV24-1 with TRBJ2-7; TRBD1 is a possible D gene (5 bases). The V and J ends lost 4 bases and 2 bases respectively, with 11 bases between them. The CDR3 has 14 residues. Germline V gene data show CDR1 as KGHDR and CDR2 as SFDVKD. CDR3 nucleotide sequence: TGTGCCACCAGTGAAGGGGTTATCCCCTACGAGCAGTACTTC. Amino acid sequence: CATSEGVIPYEQYF.